One sample yielded the 25 T cell receptor beta chains listed below, sequenced in a study of technical replicates of blood from a few donors. Sequencing was performed with immunoSEQ multiplex PCR; in TCRdb, only in-frame clones are kept and a portion is missing. The table includes approximately 12,000 clones, about 85% detected once. Sequenced sample: PBMCs. The receptor set was obtained from a human donor in good health.

This chain connects TRBV29-1 to TRBJ2-1; 7 bases line up with TRBD1. The junction had 5 bases not matched to a gene; V was cut back by 6 bases and J by 0 bases. The length of the CDR3 is 14 residues. Germline lookup yields CDR1 SQVTM and CDR2 ANQGSEA. The CDR3 loop reads CSVNRGYSYNEQFF. The CDR3 DNA sequence: TGCAGCGTAAACAGGGGATACTCCTACAATGAGCAGTTCTTC.

V usage is TRBV11-3 and J usage is TRBJ2-2; weak D call: TRBD1 (6 bases). The CDR3 runs to 15 residues. Germline values: CDR1 SGHNT, CDR2 YENEEA. Trimming removed 5 bases at V and 7 bases at J, with 17 bases between. The CDR3 DNA sequence: TGTGCCAGCAGCCGGGACCCTGGGGGCATCGGGGAGCTGTTTTTT. Translated: CASSRDPGGIGELFF.

The chain uses TRBV11-2 and TRBJ2-5, with D possibly TRBD2 on 6 matching bases. The CDR3 covers 14 residues. The germline V gene has CDR1 SGHAT and CDR2 FQNNGV. V shed 5 bases and J shed 4 bases, with 14 bases lying between them. The CDR3 reads CASSRDGTGETQYF. The CDR3 DNA sequence: TGTGCCAGCAGCCGCGACGGGACTGGAGAGACCCAGTACTTC. Full variable domain (missing parts from reference TRBV11-2 and TRBJ2-5): EAGVAQSPRYKIIEKRQSVAFWCNPISGHATLYWYQQILGQGPKLLIQFQNNGVVDDSQLPKDRFSAERLKGVDSTLKIQPAKLEDSAVYLCASSRDGTGETQYFGPGTRLLVL.

The chain is built from TRBV7-9 and TRBJ2-3; TRBD2 matches 9 bases. The CDR3 sequence is 17 residues long. The V segment lost 0 bases and the J segment 2 bases; nucleotides outside the gene matches: 6. CDR1 and CDR2 (germline): SEHNR, FQNEAQ (reference sequence). CDR3 protein: CASSLALLAGTTDTQYF. For the CDR3, the DNA is TGTGCCAGCAGCTTAGCTCTCCTAGCGGGAACCACAGATACGCAGTATTTT.

V usage is TRBV10-1 and J usage is TRBJ2-5, with 9 bases lining up with TRBD1. V shed 2 bases, J shed 5 bases, and the junction held 6 bases outside the gene matches. The CDR3 contains 15 residues. Germline V gene lookup returns CDR1 WNHNN and CDR2 SYGVQD (reference sequence). The CDR3: CASSETGQGHETQYF. In nucleotides, the CDR3 is TGCGCCAGCAGTGAGACGGGACAGGGCCACGAGACCCAGTACTTC.

The chain joins TRBV30 to TRBJ2-1, with 11 bases lining up with TRBD2. The V gene's germline CDR1 is GTSNPN and CDR2 SVGIG (reference sequence). The trim removed 0 bases at V and 0 bases at J, leaving 22 bases unmatched. The CDR3 totals 23 residues. CDR3 in amino acids: CAWSVLPVLWLAGGKSSYNEQFF. The CDR3 DNA sequence: TGTGCCTGGAGTGTACTCCCAGTATTGTGGCTAGCGGGAGGAAAGAGCTCCTACAATGAGCAGTTCTTC. Combining the CDR3 with reference TRBV30 and TRBJ2-1 gives the whole variable domain SQTIHQWPATLVQPVGSPLSLECTVEGTSNPNLYWYRQAAGRGLQLLFYSVGIGQISSEVPQNLSASRPQDRQFILSSKKLLLSDSGFYLCAWSVLPVLWLAGGKSSYNEQFFGPGTRLTVL.

This chain uses TRBV10-3 with TRBJ2-1, with a tentative D call TRBD1 (7 bases). The CDR3 has 15 residues. V lost 0 bases to trimming and J lost 5 bases, with 11 bases between them. CDR1 ENHRY and CDR2 SYGVKD come from the germline V gene. The CDR3 DNA sequence: TGTGCCATCAGTGAGTCTCAGGGGGGTCACAATGAGCAGTTCTTC. Translated, it gives CAISESQGGHNEQFF.

The rearrangement links TRBV7-8 to TRBJ2-1; TRBD2 matches at 10 bases. The CDR3 is made up of 15 amino acids. In germline, CDR1 is SGHVS, CDR2 FQNEAQ. After removal of 5 bases from V and 5 bases from J, the junction contained 6 bases not matched to a gene. The DNA for the CDR3 is TGTGCCAGCAGCCTCCTAGCGGGAGTAAACAATGAGCAGTTCTTC. It is translated as CASSLLAGVNNEQFF.

The rearrangement joins TRBV2 to TRBJ1-1, with D perhaps matching TRBD1 (6 bases). Deletions cut 5 bases from V and 0 bases from J, with 19 bases between. The germline gives CDR1 SNHLY, CDR2 FYNNEI. The CDR3 contains 17 residues. CDR3 sequence: CASSPRQVGVVNTEAFF. The CDR3 coding sequence is TGTGCCAGCAGTCCAAGACAGGTGGGGGTGGTGAACACTGAAGCTTTCTTT.

The chain has TRBV5-1 and TRBJ2-3, with TRBD2 matching 12 bases. Trimming at V came to 0 bases and at J to 3 bases, leaving 5 bases not matched to a gene. The length of the CDR3 is 17 residues. Germline values: CDR1 SGHRS, CDR2 YFSETQ. The CDR3 region is CASSLGTSGRTTDTQYF. CDR3 nucleotide sequence: TGCGCCAGCAGCTTGGGTACTAGCGGGAGGACTACAGATACGCAGTATTTT.

The V call is TRBV19, the J call TRBJ1-2; 8 nucleotides align to TRBD1. Germline CDR1 LNHDA, CDR2 SQIVND (reference sequence). V was clipped by 4 bases and J by 5 bases; unmatched bases: 3. The CDR3 has 13 residues. CDR3 sequence (DNA): TGTGCCAGTAGTACAGGACAGGGATATGGCTACACCTTC. This translates into CASSTGQGYGYTF.

The chain combines TRBV19 with TRBJ1-2; TRBD1 might be the D (5 bases). From germline, CDR1 is LNHDA and CDR2 SQIVND (reference sequence). Trimming took 5 bases from V and 4 from J, leaving 17 bases between them. This CDR3 contains 15 residues. CDR3 sequence (DNA): TGTGCCAGTAGTTTGGCAGGGCCATTTCCCTATGGCTACACCTTC. This encodes CASSLAGPFPYGYTF.

V and J are TRBV7-2 and TRBJ2-7; 7 bases fit TRBD2. V shed 5 bases, J shed 2 bases, and the junction held 6 bases outside the gene matches. The germline V gene encodes CDR1 SGHTA and CDR2 FQGNSA. The CDR3 spans 14 residues. CDR3 in amino acids: CASSLTLATYEQYF. DNA for the CDR3: TGTGCCAGCAGCCTTACACTAGCGACCTACGAGCAGTACTTC.

The chain is built from TRBV4-1 and TRBJ2-2; D possibly corresponds to TRBD2 (5 bases). The CDR3 contains 13 residues. Between the trimmed V and J ends, which lost 5 bases and 5 bases, there was a span of 9 bases. Per the germline V gene, CDR1 is MGHRA and CDR2 is YSYEKL. This CDR3 reads CASSAGRTGELFF. The CDR3 region has the DNA TGCGCCAGCAGCGCGGGTAGGACCGGGGAGCTGTTTTTT.

V is TRBV19 and J is TRBJ1-2, with TRBD1 matching over 7 bases. The CDR3 runs to 14 residues. V lost 6 bases, J lost 4 bases, and 8 bases stayed unmatched. Germline V gives CDR1 LNHDA, CDR2 SQIVND (reference sequence). In nucleotides, the CDR3 is TGTGCCAGTAGACGACAGGGCCAGGGCTATGGCTACACCTTC. Protein product: CASRRQGQGYGYTF.

The genes are TRBV27 and TRBJ2-3; 8 bases fit TRBD2. The CDR3 extends over 15 amino acids. The trim removed 3 bases at V and 0 bases at J, leaving 2 bases unmatched. Per the germline V gene, CDR1 is MNHEY and CDR2 is SMNVEV (reference sequence). The DNA for the CDR3 is TGTGCCAGCAGTTTGGCTAGCGGGAGCACAGATACGCAGTATTTT. It specifies CASSLASGSTDTQYF.

CDR3 residues: CASSATGSYEQYF. The DNA of the CDR3 is TGTGCCAGCAGTGCCACAGGGTCCTACGAGCAGTACTTC. This chain links TRBV25-1 with TRBJ2-7, with a tentative D call TRBD1 (6 bases). Looked up from germline, CDR1 is MGHDK and CDR2 is SYGVNS. This CDR3 comprises 13 residues. The germline V and J ends were trimmed by 4 bases and 1 base, with 8 bases remaining between them.

V gene TRBV7-2 combines with J gene TRBJ2-1, with 9 bases lining up with TRBD2. The ends lost 5 bases at V and 10 bases at J; junction bases unmatched: 9. Germline assignment: CDR1 SGHTA and CDR2 FQGNSA. The CDR3 spans 14 residues. DNA of the CDR3: TGTGCCAGCAGCCCACACGGGACTAGCCCCGAGCAGTTCTTC. Translated: CASSPHGTSPEQFF. Looking up the rest from reference TRBV7-2 and TRBJ2-1 gives the full variable domain: GAGVSQSPSNKVTEKGKDVELRCDPISGHTALYWYRQSLGQGLEFLIYFQGNSAPDKSGLPSDRFSAERTGGSVSTLTIQRTQQEDSAVYLCASSPHGTSPEQFFGPGTRLTVL.

This clone came up once. The gene calls are TRBV7-2 and TRBJ2-7, with D possibly TRBD2 on 6 matching bases. This CDR3 is 18 amino acids long. CDR1 is SGHTA and CDR2 is FQGNSA in the germline V gene. Trimming took 4 bases from V and 1 from J, leaving 23 bases between them. CDR3 bases: TGTGCCAGCAGCTGGGACTCCGAGGCGTTGGGGGGATCCTACGAGCAGTACTTC. Amino acid sequence: CASSWDSEALGGSYEQYF. Using reference TRBV7-2 and TRBJ2-7 for the parts outside the CDR3, the full variable domain is GAGVSQSPSNKVTEKGKDVELRCDPISGHTALYWYRQSLGQGLEFLIYFQGNSAPDKSGLPSDRFSAERTGGSVSTLTIQRTQQEDSAVYLCASSWDSEALGGSYEQYFGPGTRLTVT.

The J gene is TRBJ1-2, the V gene TRBV28; D uncertain. The CDR3 consists of 15 residues. CDR1 and CDR2 (germline): MDHEN, SYDVKM. V shed 6 bases and J shed 4 bases, with 18 bases lying between them. Written as DNA, the CDR3 is TGTGCCAGCAGCCCCCCCCACGGGGAGATCTATGGCTACACCTTC. Residues: CASSPPHGEIYGYTF.

This clone counts as medium-sized. The chain carries TRBV6-1 and TRBJ2-1; D might be TRBD2 (6 bases). Between the trimmed V and J ends, which lost 2 bases and 4 bases, there was a span of 15 bases. Germline-derived CDR1 and CDR2 are MNHNS and SASEGT. The CDR3 covers 16 residues. The CDR3 nucleotides are TGTGCCAGCAGTGAAACTGGAGGGGACCCTTACAATGAGCAGTTCTTC. This translates into CASSETGGDPYNEQFF.

This chain joins TRBV30 and TRBJ2-3; 9 positions agree with TRBD2. The germline V gene encodes CDR1 GTSNPN and CDR2 SVGIG (reference sequence). This CDR3 is built from 16 residues. V was clipped by 2 bases and J by 2 bases; unmatched bases: 8. Here the CDR3 reads CAWSPGLAGTTDTQYF. The CDR3 nucleotides read TGTGCCTGGAGTCCGGGGCTAGCGGGAACCACAGATACGCAGTATTTT. Based on the CDR3 plus reference TRBV30 and TRBJ2-3, the full variable domain is SQTIHQWPATLVQPVGSPLSLECTVEGTSNPNLYWYRQAAGRGLQLLFYSVGIGQISSEVPQNLSASRPQDRQFILSSKKLLLSDSGFYLCAWSPGLAGTTDTQYFGPGTRLTVL.

This clone was detected a few times. CDR3 loop: CAYSGQGGNTEAFF. The CDR3 coding sequence is TGTGCCTACTCGGGACAGGGGGGGAACACTGAAGCTTTCTTT. The rearrangement joins TRBV30 to TRBJ1-1, with 11 bases aligning to TRBD1. This CDR3 comprises 14 residues. Losses at the gene ends were 7 bases for V and 1 base for J; bases not matched to a gene: 5. CDR1 and CDR2 (germline): GTSNPN, SVGIG (reference sequence). Full variable domain (remainder filled in from reference TRBV30 and TRBJ1-1): SQTIHQWPATLVQPVGSPLSLECTVEGTSNPNLYWYRQAAGRGLQLLFYSVGIGQISSEVPQNLSASRPQDRQFILSSKKLLLSDSGFYLCAYSGQGGNTEAFFGQGTRLTVV.

The V call is TRBV5-1, the J call TRBJ2-5; possibly TRBD1 for D (7 bases). Between the trimmed V and J ends, which lost 4 bases and 2 bases, there was a span of 15 bases. The germline V gene encodes CDR1 SGHRS and CDR2 YFSETQ. This CDR3 spans 15 amino acids. The CDR3 is CASSGRGREQETQYF. The CDR3 nucleotides are TGCGCCAGCAGCGGTAGGGGGCGGGAACAAGAGACCCAGTACTTC.

This clone was counted between two and nine times. The J gene is TRBJ2-2, the V gene TRBV5-4, with 15 bases identical to TRBD2. Per the germline V gene, CDR1 is SGHNT and CDR2 is YYREEE (reference sequence). Trimming removed 4 bases from V and 7 bases from J; junction bases left unmatched: 8. The CDR3 runs to 17 residues. The CDR3 sequence: CASSPGTSGRLVGELFF. The CDR3 nucleotides read TGTGCCAGCAGCCCCGGGACTAGCGGGAGGCTGGTCGGGGAGCTGTTTTTT.